The entry that follows covers one TCR beta chain sequence. Described time point: patch test 1, 2 weeks after DPC sensitization. Noted treatment: therapeutic diphenylcyclopropenone sensitization with weekly scalp DPC. This specimen belongs to a study of human T cells and chemical hapten exposure. Study as a whole: Minor volume differences among pooled libraries chiefly drove per-sample TCR yield variation.

During construction of the library, unique molecular identifiers were attached to individual cDNA molecules for quantitative, reproducible TCR counting. In TCRdb, the RACE reads were re-called with MiXCR into one record per CDR3 protein. The data contain about 120,000 distinct CDR3 sequences, roughly an eighth of them seen just once; the ten biggest clones take up about 0.9%. This TCR derives from a man between 18 and 35 years old with alopecia areata. Some clones in this sample may be carry-over from other donors' samples. Sequenced material: whole blood, taken in connection with sensitization to the hapten diphenylcyclopropenone (DPC).

CDR3 loop: CASSSDSGHIGEAFF. The DNA for the CDR3 is TGCGCCAGCAGCTCCGACTCCGGACATATCGGTGAAGCTTTCTTT. The rearrangement joins TRBV5-1 to TRBJ1-1; the D gene is possibly TRBD1 (5 bases). Between the trimmed V and J ends, which lost 3 bases and 7 bases, there was a span of 19 bases. The CDR3 runs 15 residues. The V gene's germline CDR1 is SGHRS and CDR2 YFSETQ.